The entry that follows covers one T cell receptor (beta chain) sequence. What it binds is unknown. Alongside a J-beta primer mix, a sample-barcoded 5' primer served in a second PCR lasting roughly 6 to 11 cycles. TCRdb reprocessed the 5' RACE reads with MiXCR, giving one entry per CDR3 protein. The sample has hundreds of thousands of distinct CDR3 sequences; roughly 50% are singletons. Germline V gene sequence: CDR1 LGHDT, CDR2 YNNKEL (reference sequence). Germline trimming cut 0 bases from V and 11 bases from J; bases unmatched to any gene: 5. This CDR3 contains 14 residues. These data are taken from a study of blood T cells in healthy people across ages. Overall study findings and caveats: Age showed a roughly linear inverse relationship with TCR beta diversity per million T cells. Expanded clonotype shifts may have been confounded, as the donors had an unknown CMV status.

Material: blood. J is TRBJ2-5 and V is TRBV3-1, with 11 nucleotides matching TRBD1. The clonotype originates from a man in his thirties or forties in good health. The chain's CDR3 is CASSQDGQGAKQYF. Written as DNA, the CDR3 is TGTGCCAGCAGCCAAGACGGACAGGGGGCAAAGCAGTACTTC.